The rows below give T cell receptor beta chains drawn from one sample of a study of CD8+CD57+ T cells in acquired aplastic anemia. MiXCR, applied by TCRdb to the reads, yields one record per CDR3 protein. The profile shows tens of thousands of distinct CDR3 sequences, approximately 70% of them singletons. Sequences were obtained from sorted CD4+, CD8+, or CD8+CD57+ T cells (not recorded which) from PBMCs. These receptors all come from a human donor with aplastic anemia. The CDR3 runs from the conserved cysteine through the conserved F or W. The order of the fields is V gene, J gene, clone size, D gene, CDR3 length, CDR3 protein, CDR3 DNA. The D gene is left open where the match is weak. The size of a clone is reported for some rows only, either as once, few or many, or as a class for expanded clones.

TRBV4-2,TRBJ2-7,NA,TRBD2,15,CASSQDETSGNEQYF,TGTGCCAGCAGCCAAGATGAGACTAGCGGAAACGAGCAGTACTTC
TRBV6-2/TRBV6-3,TRBJ1-1,NA,NA,12,CASSYRLSEAFF,TGTGCCAGCAGTTACCGTCTTTCTGAAGCTTTCTTT
TRBV15,TRBJ1-2,few,NA,15,CATSREAINNYGYTF,TGTGCCACCAGCAGAGAAGCCATTAATAACTATGGCTACACCTTC
TRBV20-1,TRBJ2-1,NA,NA,16,CSASRPRGGKVNEQFF,TGCAGTGCTAGCAGGCCAAGGGGGGGAAAAGTCAATGAGCAGTTCTTC
TRBV7-9,TRBJ1-4,NA,NA,14,CASSLALANEKLFF,TGTGCCAGCAGCTTAGCCCTAGCGAATGAAAAACTGTTTTTT
TRBV2,TRBJ1-6,once,NA,15,CASSRDFRGNSPLHF,TGTGCCAGCAGTAGAGACTTCAGAGGGAATTCACCCCTCCACTTT
TRBV3-1,TRBJ1-3,NA,TRBD1,14,CASTPGGGGNTIYF,TGTGCCAGCACCCCAGGGGGAGGCGGAAACACCATATATTTT
TRBV7-6,TRBJ2-3,NA,TRBD2,16,CASSPSSGVITDTQYF,TGTGCCAGCAGCCCGTCTAGCGGGGTCATCACAGATACGCAGTATTTT
TRBV19,TRBJ2-1,NA,TRBD1,13,CASIDRGYNEQFF,TGTGCCAGTATCGACAGGGGTTACAATGAGCAGTTCTTC
TRBV5-5,TRBJ1-5,NA,NA,15,CASSLTETSNQPQHF,TGTGCCAGCAGCTTGACAGAGACGAGCAATCAGCCCCAGCATTTT
TRBV19,TRBJ1-1,NA,NA,15,CASSIVQGPNTEAFF,TGTGCCAGTAGTATAGTTCAGGGGCCGAACACTGAAGCTTTCTTT
TRBV29-1,TRBJ2-5,once,NA,12,CSVVSLEETQYF,TGCAGCGTTGTGAGCCTGGAAGAGACCCAGTACTTC
TRBV5-6,TRBJ1-6,NA,TRBD1,15,CASSPDRGMSSPLHF,TGTGCCAGCAGCCCGGACAGGGGAATGAGTTCACCCCTCCACTTT
TRBV27,TRBJ2-7,NA,NA,14,CASSLSRGPYEQYF,TGTGCCAGCAGTTTATCCAGGGGTCCCTACGAGCAGTACTTC